The 24 T cell receptor beta chains below were found in one sample sequenced in a study of shared clonotypes between healthy human individuals. The protocol was immunoSEQ multiplex PCR, while the TCRdb copy is restricted to in-frame clones and leaves out a portion. The top ten hold about 0.057% of the sample, which has roughly 640,000 clones, 97% seen once. Sequencing was done on a sample of naive CD4+ T cells sorted from blood. The subset here: CD45RA+ positively selected. These receptors were obtained from a woman aged 30 to 39 in good health.

The DNA of the CDR3 is TGTGCCAGCTCACCGGAACAAGGGGCGAACAATCAGCCCCAGCATTTT. It yields the protein CASSPEQGANNQPQHF. The rearrangement uses TRBV18 and TRBJ1-5; weak D call: TRBD1 (5 bases). The CDR3 contains 16 residues. Germline values: CDR1 KGHSH, CDR2 LQKENI. The ends were cut back, 3 bases at V and 3 bases at J, with 15 bases in the middle.

The chain joins TRBV5-1 to TRBJ2-5, with 12 bases lining up with TRBD2. The assigned J gene may be wrong: the sequence end matches TRBJ2-7 better. CDR1 and CDR2 (germline): SGHRS, YFSETQ. This CDR3 spans 17 amino acids. In DNA, the CDR3 is TGCGCCAGCAGCTCCCCTAGCGGGAGGGCCGAAAGCTACGAGCAGTACTTC. Protein product: CASSSPSGRAESYEQYF.

The chain is built from TRBV5-1 and TRBJ2-1; 7 nucleotides align to TRBD1. With V trimmed by 3 bases and J by 2 bases, 2 bases remained unmatched. CDR1 is SGHRS, CDR2 YFSETQ, per germline. The CDR3 sequence is 14 residues long. CDR3 residues: CASSSGQAYNEQFF. CDR3 nucleotides: TGCGCCAGCAGCTCAGGACAGGCCTACAATGAGCAGTTCTTC.

The rearrangement links TRBV27 to TRBJ2-3; D might be TRBD2 (6 bases). The CDR3 length is 14 residues. Germline lookup yields CDR1 MNHEY and CDR2 SMNVEV (reference sequence). Written as DNA, the CDR3 is TGTGCTCCAGGCCGGGACTTTTCCACAGATACGCAGTATTTT. Translation: CAPGRDFSTDTQYF.

The genes are TRBV10-3 and TRBJ2-7; 10 bases align to TRBD2. The CDR3 loop spans 17 amino acids. With 10 bases clipped from V and 2 bases from J, the junction kept 17 bases outside the gene matches. The germline CDR1 and CDR2 sequences are ENHRY and SYGVKD. The CDR3 loop reads CATSLAGDGRWAYEQYF. In DNA, the CDR3 is TGTGCCACATCCCTAGCGGGAGATGGTCGCTGGGCCTACGAGCAGTACTTC.

The genes are TRBV27 and TRBJ1-1, with 7 nucleotides matching TRBD1. Germline values: CDR1 MNHEY, CDR2 SMNVEV (reference sequence). Trimming took 2 bases from V and 1 from J; bases not matched to a gene: 4. This CDR3 is built from 15 residues. The CDR3 DNA follows: TGTGCCAGCAGTTTACTTGGGACAGCGAACACTGAAGCTTTCTTT. It codes for CASSLLGTANTEAFF.

V usage is TRBV5-1 and J usage is TRBJ2-1; D may correspond to TRBD1 or TRBD2 (5 bases each). The V gene lost 0 bases and the J gene lost 1 base, with 11 bases spanning the gap. Germline V lookup: CDR1 SGHRS, CDR2 YFSETQ. The CDR3 has 16 amino acids. The CDR3 sequence is CASSLAGASSYNEQFF. CDR3 nucleotide sequence: TGCGCCAGCAGCTTGGCCGGGGCGTCGTCCTACAATGAGCAGTTCTTC. Looking up the rest from reference TRBV5-1 and TRBJ2-1 gives the full variable domain: KAGVTQTPRYLIKTRGQQVTLSCSPISGHRSVSWYQQTPGQGLQFLFEYFSETQRNKGNFPGRFSGRQFSNSRSEMNVSTLELGDSALYLCASSLAGASSYNEQFFGPGTRLTVL.

This rearrangement joins TRBV28 to TRBJ1-4; TRBD1 agrees at 7 bases. CDR1 and CDR2 from the germline V gene are MDHEN and SYDVKM. The CDR3 runs to 15 residues. With V trimmed by 4 bases and J by 7 bases, 9 bases remained unmatched. The CDR3 nucleotides are TGTGCCAGCAGTTCTTCCACAGGGGTGGCTGAAAAACTGTTTTTT. Protein product: CASSSSTGVAEKLFF.

This clone was observed a few times. The chain is built from TRBV7-9 and TRBJ1-5, with a tentative D call TRBD1 (5 bases). The CDR3 sequence is 16 residues long. V was shortened by 3 bases and J by 5 bases, with 17 bases between the two germline ends. Germline lookup yields CDR1 SEHNR and CDR2 FQNEAQ (reference sequence). CDR3 coding DNA: TGTGCCAGCAGCTTGGGGACCTATAGGGAGGATCAGCCCCAGCATTTT. Protein product: CASSLGTYREDQPQHF.

The rearrangement joins TRBV7-9 to TRBJ1-2; 10 nucleotides agree with TRBD1. The V segment lost 1 base and the J segment 5 bases; nucleotides outside the gene matches: 10. The CDR3 is 17 amino acids. Germline CDR1 reads SEHNR; CDR2 reads FQNEAQ (reference sequence). The CDR3 DNA follows: TGTGCCAGCAGCTTAGATTCTCGGACAGGGGGACGGTATGGCTACACCTTC. Translation gives CASSLDSRTGGRYGYTF.

The chain is built from TRBV28 and TRBJ1-6, with 9 nucleotides matching TRBD1. The germline V gene has CDR1 MDHEN and CDR2 SYDVKM. This CDR3 is built from 15 residues. V gave up 6 bases and J gave up 13 bases; unmatched junction bases: 13. Here the CDR3 DNA reads TGTGCCAGCAGCCCCATTACAGGGGGCTTCCCGCCCCTCCACTTT. Translated, it gives CASSPITGGFPPLHF.

This clone was counted once. The gene calls are TRBV27 and TRBJ1-1, with a weak D call TRBD1 (6 bases). This CDR3 region has 14 residues. The V gene's germline CDR1 is MNHEY and CDR2 SMNVEV (reference sequence). The ends were cut back, 7 bases at V and 0 bases at J, with 12 bases in the middle. The chain's CDR3 is CASNPGHMNTEAFF. The CDR3 coding sequence is TGTGCCAGCAATCCGGGACACATGAACACTGAAGCTTTCTTT.

The V and J genes are TRBV2 and TRBJ1-5; 9 nucleotides line up with TRBD1. Per germline, CDR1 SNHLY and CDR2 FYNNEI. CDR3 length: 16 amino acids. V shed 7 bases, J shed 6 bases, and the junction held 13 bases outside the gene matches. The CDR3 DNA reads as TGTGCCAGCAAATCCCTCCCCGGGACAGGGACTCAGCCCCAGCATTTT. Residues: CASKSLPGTGTQPQHF.

The rearrangement uses TRBV5-1 and TRBJ1-2; 8 nucleotides align to TRBD1. Trimming took 5 bases from V and 3 from J; bases not matched to a gene: 9. The CDR3 is 15 residues long. Germline V gives CDR1 SGHRS, CDR2 YFSETQ. CDR3 protein: CASRTTGGVDYGYTF. The CDR3 DNA reads TGCGCCAGCAGAACAACAGGGGGAGTTGACTATGGCTACACCTTC.

The chain couples TRBV12-5 to TRBJ2-1, with 10 bases identical to TRBD1. The V segment lost 2 bases and the J segment 0 bases; nucleotides outside the gene matches: 7. Looked up from germline, CDR1 is LGHNT and CDR2 is FRNRAP. The CDR3 extends over 18 amino acids. Here the CDR3 reads CASGLLPGQGSSYNEQFF. DNA of the CDR3: TGTGCTAGTGGTTTGTTACCGGGACAGGGGAGCTCCTACAATGAGCAGTTCTTC.

V is TRBV2 and J is TRBJ2-3, with D unresolved. V lost 4 bases and J 4 bases, leaving 9 bases between the germline ends. In germline, CDR1 is SNHLY, CDR2 FYNNEI. The CDR3 has 13 amino acids. Written as DNA, the CDR3 is TGTGCCAGCAGTGGGGTCGCTGCAGATACGCAGTATTTT. Protein product: CASSGVAADTQYF.

The genes are TRBV30 and TRBJ1-1; TRBD1 is a possible D gene (5 bases). Germline V lookup: CDR1 GTSNPN, CDR2 SVGIG (reference sequence). The CDR3 totals 16 residues. Trimming cost V 3 bases and J 0 bases, with 17 bases left between them. CDR3 bases: TGTGCCTGGAGCGCTGTGTCGGGGACCATGAACACTGAAGCTTTCTTT. It codes for CAWSAVSGTMNTEAFF.

The chain carries TRBV27 and TRBJ1-5, with 10 positions matching TRBD1. Germline V gene sequence: CDR1 MNHEY, CDR2 SMNVEV (reference sequence). Trimming at V came to 5 bases and at J to 5 bases, leaving 6 bases not matched to a gene. The CDR3 sequence is 15 residues long. The CDR3 DNA reads TGTGCCAGCAGTACAGGACAGGGGGTCTATCAGCCCCAGCATTTT. Translating it yields CASSTGQGVYQPQHF.

The rearrangement uses TRBV10-3 and TRBJ2-1; D is undetermined. The V end lost 0 bases, the J end lost 9 bases, and 6 bases lay between the germline ends. Looked up from germline, CDR1 is ENHRY and CDR2 is SYGVKD. The CDR3 contains 12 residues. CDR3 in amino acids: CAISESPSEQFF. For the CDR3, the DNA is TGTGCCATCAGTGAGTCGCCGTCTGAGCAGTTCTTC.

The DNA for the CDR3 is TGCAGCGCGGGACAGGGGCGAGAGCAGTACTTC. Translated, it gives CSAGQGREQYF. This chain joins TRBV29-1 and TRBJ2-7; 10 positions match TRBD1. J lost 7 bases, V lost 7 bases, and 4 bases had no gene match. Germline CDR1 and CDR2: SQVTM and ANQGSEA. CDR3 length: 11 residues.

The rearrangement joins TRBV11-2 to TRBJ1-1, with D hard to call. The CDR3 has 13 amino acids. Trimming removed 1 base at V and 9 bases at J, with 12 bases between. Germline loops: CDR1 SGHAT, CDR2 FQNNGV. The CDR3 reads CASSLGQGRQAFF. The CDR3 DNA follows: TGTGCCAGCAGCTTAGGTCAAGGGCGCCAAGCTTTCTTT.

The chain combines TRBV2 with TRBJ2-1; the match to TRBD2 covers 9 bases. CDR3 length: 15 residues. V lost 8 bases, J lost 5 bases, and 10 bases stayed unmatched. Germline-derived CDR1 and CDR2 are SNHLY and FYNNEI. CDR3 coding DNA: TGTGCCAGCGTCGGAGGACTAGCGAAAGACAATGAGCAGTTCTTC. Translation: CASVGGLAKDNEQFF.

The chain combines TRBV18 with TRBJ2-1; 7 bases fit TRBD1. Trimming at V came to 2 bases and at J to 2 bases, leaving 6 bases not matched to a gene. From germline, CDR1 is KGHSH and CDR2 LQKENI. The length of the CDR3 is 16 residues. Here the CDR3 reads CASSPIGQATYNEQFF. In nucleotides, the CDR3 is TGTGCCAGCTCACCAATAGGACAGGCTACCTACAATGAGCAGTTCTTC.

The rearrangement links TRBV15 to TRBJ1-5; a weak D match, TRBD1 (6 bases). Germline V CDR1 and CDR2: LNHNV, YYDKDF (reference sequence). Trimming stripped 2 bases from V and 7 bases from J, with 12 bases between. The CDR3 is 14 residues long. CDR3: CATSRRGDGQPQHF. Here the CDR3 DNA reads TGTGCCACCAGCAGAAGGGGGGACGGACAGCCCCAGCATTTT.